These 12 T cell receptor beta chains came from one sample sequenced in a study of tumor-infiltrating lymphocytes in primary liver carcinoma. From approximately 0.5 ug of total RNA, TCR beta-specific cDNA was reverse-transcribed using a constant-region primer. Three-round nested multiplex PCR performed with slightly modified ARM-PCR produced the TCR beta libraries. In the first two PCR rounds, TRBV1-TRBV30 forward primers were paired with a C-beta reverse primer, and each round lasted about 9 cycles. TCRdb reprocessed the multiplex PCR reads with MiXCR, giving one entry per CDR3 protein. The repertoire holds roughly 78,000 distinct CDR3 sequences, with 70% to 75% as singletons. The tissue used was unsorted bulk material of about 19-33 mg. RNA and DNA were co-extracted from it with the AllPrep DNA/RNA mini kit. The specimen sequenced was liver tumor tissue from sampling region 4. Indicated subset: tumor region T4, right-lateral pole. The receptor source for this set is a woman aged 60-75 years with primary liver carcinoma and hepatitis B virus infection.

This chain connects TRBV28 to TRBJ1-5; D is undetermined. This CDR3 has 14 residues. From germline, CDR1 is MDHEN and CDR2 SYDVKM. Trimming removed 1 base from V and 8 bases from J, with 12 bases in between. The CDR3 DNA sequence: TGTGCCAGCAGTTTATACGGGGTAGGTAAGCCCCAGCATTTT. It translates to CASSLYGVGKPQHF.

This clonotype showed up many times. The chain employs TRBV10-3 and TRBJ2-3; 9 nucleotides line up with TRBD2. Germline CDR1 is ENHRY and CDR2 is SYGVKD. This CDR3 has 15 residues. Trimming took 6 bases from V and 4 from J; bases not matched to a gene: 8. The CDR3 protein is CAIRGGLAPADTQYF. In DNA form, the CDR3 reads TGTGCCATCAGGGGGGGACTAGCCCCCGCAGATACGCAGTATTTT.

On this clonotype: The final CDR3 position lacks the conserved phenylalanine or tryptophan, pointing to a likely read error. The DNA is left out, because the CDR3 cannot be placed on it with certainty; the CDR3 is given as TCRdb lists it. The CDR3 here is CSVHLGEVSGANVLTC. The rearrangement links TRBV29-1 to TRBJ2-6; the tabulated D call, TRBD2, remains unverified against the DNA. Germline V CDR1 and CDR2: SQVTM, ANQGSEA. The CDR3 extends over 16 residues, inclusive of both ends.

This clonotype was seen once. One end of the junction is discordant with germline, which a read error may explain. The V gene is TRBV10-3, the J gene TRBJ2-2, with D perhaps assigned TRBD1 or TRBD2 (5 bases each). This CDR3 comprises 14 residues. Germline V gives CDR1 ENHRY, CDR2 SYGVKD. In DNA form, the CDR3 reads TGTGCTATCAGTGACTCAAGGGGTCCCGGGGAGCTGTTTTTC. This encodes CAISDSRGPGELFF.

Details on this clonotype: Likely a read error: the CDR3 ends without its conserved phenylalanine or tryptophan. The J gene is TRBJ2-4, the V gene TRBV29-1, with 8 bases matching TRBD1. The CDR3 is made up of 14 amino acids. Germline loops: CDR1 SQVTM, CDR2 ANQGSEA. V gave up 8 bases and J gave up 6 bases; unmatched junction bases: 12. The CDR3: CSIWTGTQGNIQYL. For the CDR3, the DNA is TGCAGCATCTGGACAGGGACACAGGGAAACATTCAGTACCTC.

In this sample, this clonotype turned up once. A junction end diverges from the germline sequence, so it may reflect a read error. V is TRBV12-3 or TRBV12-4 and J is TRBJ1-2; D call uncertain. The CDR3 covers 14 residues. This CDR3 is CASSIRRGGEGYTF. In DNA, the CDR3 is TGTGCCAGCAGTATTCGACGGGGTGGAGAGGGCTACACTTTC.

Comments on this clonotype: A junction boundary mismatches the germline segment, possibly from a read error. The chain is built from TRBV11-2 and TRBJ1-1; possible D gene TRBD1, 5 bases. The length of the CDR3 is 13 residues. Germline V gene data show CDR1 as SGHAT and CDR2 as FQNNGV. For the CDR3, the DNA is TGTGTCAGCAGCTTTCATGGTGGGACTGAAGGTTCCTTT. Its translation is CVSSFHGGTEGSF.

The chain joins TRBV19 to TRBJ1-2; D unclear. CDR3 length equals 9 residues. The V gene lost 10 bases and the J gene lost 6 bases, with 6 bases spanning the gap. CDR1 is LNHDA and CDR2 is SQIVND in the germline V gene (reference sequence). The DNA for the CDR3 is TGTGCCACCCTCGATGGCTACACCTTC. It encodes CATLDGYTF.

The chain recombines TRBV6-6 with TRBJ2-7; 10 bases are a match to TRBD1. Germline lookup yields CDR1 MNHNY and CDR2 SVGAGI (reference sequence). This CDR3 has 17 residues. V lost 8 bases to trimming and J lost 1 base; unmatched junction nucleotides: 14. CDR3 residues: CASGSTPGQGSSYEQYF. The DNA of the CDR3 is TGTGCCAGCGGCTCCACACCGGGACAGGGGTCTTCCTACGAGCAGTACTTC.

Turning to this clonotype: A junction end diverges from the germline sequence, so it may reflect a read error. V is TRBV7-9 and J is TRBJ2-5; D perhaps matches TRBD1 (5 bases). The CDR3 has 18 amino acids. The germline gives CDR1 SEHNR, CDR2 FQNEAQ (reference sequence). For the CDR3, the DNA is TGTGTCAGCAGCTTAGGGGCCAGCTCTGTGGGCCCACAAGAGACCCAGTACTTC. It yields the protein CVSSLGASSVGPQETQYF.

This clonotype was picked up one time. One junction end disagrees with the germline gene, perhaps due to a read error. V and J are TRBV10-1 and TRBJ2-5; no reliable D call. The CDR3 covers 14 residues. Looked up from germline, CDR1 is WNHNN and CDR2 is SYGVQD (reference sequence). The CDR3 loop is CANSEDTRLETQYF. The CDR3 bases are TGCGCCAACAGTGAGGATACTCGCTTGGAGACCCAGTACTTC.

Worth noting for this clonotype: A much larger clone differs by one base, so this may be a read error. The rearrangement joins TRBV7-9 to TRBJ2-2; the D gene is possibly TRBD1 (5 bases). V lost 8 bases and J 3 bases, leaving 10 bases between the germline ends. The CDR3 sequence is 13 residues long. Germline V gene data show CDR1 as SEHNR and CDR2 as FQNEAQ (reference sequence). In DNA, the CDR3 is TGTGCCAGCGGGGCAGGGCACACCGGGGAGCTGTTTTTT. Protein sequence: CASGAGHTGELFF.